The rows below give T cell receptor beta chains drawn from one sample of a study of control samples from healthy donors and cancer patients. The table came from immunoSEQ multiplex PCR; TCRdb's copy has only in-frame clones and leaves some out. Among 150,000 to 200,000 clones listed, about 90% were seen once. The sample was blood. The receptor source for this set is a young man in good health. CDR3s include the opening cysteine and the closing phenylalanine or tryptophan. A D gene is named only where the DNA matches it firmly. Clone size, where shown, is once, few, many, or a class for clones that have expanded.

-	TRBJ2-6	TRBV27	-	CASSPRASGANVLTF	TGTGCCAGCAGCCCCCGAGCCTCTGGGGCCAACGTCCTGACTTTC
-	TRBJ1-4	TRBV25-1	-	CASSDQASSTNEKLFF	TGTGCCAGCAGTGACCAGGCGAGTTCAACTAATGAAAAACTGTTTTTT
-	TRBJ1-3	TRBV29-1	-	CSVVTDTSRSGNTIYF	TGCAGCGTTGTGACAGATACAAGTCGCTCTGGAAACACCATATATTTT
-	TRBJ2-7	TRBV6-5	few	CASSYSMQNDYEQYF	TGTGCCAGCAGTTACTCGATGCAGAATGACTACGAGCAGTACTTC
TRBD1	TRBJ2-1	TRBV11-3	-	CASSLVGGIDEQFF	TGTGCCAGCAGCTTAGTAGGGGGCATAGATGAGCAGTTCTTC
TRBD1	TRBJ1-1	TRBV7-6	-	CASSARQGPMNTEAFF	TGTGCCAGCAGCGCGAGACAGGGACCTATGAACACTGAAGCTTTCTTT
TRBD1	TRBJ1-2	TRBV4-1	-	CASRHRGIYTF	TGCGCCAGCAGACACAGGGGGATCTACACCTTC
-	TRBJ2-3	TRBV12-3/TRBV12-4	-	CASSLQGTDTQYF	TGTGCCAGCAGTTTGCAGGGGACAGATACGCAGTATTTT
-	TRBJ2-3	TRBV10-3	-	CAISGVLAMDTQYF	TGTGCCATCAGTGGAGTCCTAGCGATGGATACGCAGTATTTT
-	TRBJ2-7	TRBV5-5	-	CASSLGQTYSYEQYF	TGTGCCAGCAGCTTGGGCCAGACCTACTCCTACGAGCAGTACTTC
TRBD1	TRBJ1-4	TRBV5-1	-	CASSLLQGRREKLFF	TGCGCCAGCAGCTTGTTACAGGGGCGGCGTGAAAAACTGTTTTTT
-	TRBJ1-4	TRBV14	few	CASSRGPGREKLFF	TGTGCCAGCAGCCGGGGACCCGGACGTGAAAAACTGTTTTTT
TRBD1	TRBJ1-2	TRBV28	-	CASSPRDRGSFGYTF	TGTGCCAGCAGCCCCCGGGACAGGGGATCGTTCGGCTACACCTTC
-	TRBJ1-1	TRBV7-9	few	CASSFPGSNTEAFF	TGTGCCAGCAGCTTCCCGGGGTCAAACACTGAAGCTTTCTTT
-	TRBJ1-2	TRBV30	once	CAWDRPFYGYTF	TGTGCCTGGGACCGACCCTTCTATGGCTACACCTTC
-	TRBJ1-3	TRBV9	-	CASSADPTRNTIYF	TGTGCCAGCAGTGCGGATCCGACCCGAAACACCATATATTTT
TRBD2	TRBJ2-3	TRBV5-1	-	CASSRERGGGTDTQYF	TGCGCCAGCAGCCGGGAGCGGGGGGGAGGCACAGATACGCAGTATTTT
TRBD1	TRBJ2-2	TRBV5-1	-	CASSLGGTESGELFF	TGCGCCAGCAGCTTGGGGGGGACAGAGTCCGGGGAGCTGTTTTTT
-	TRBJ2-7	TRBV3-1/TRBV3-2	-	CASSQAVAEQYF	TGTGCCAGCAGCCAGGCTGTGGCCGAGCAGTACTTC
-	TRBJ2-3	TRBV6-2/TRBV6-3	-	CASSYSGNTDTQYF	TGTGCCAGCAGTTACTCGGGGAACACAGATACGCAGTATTTT
-	TRBJ1-1	TRBV25-1	-	CASSGLTGNTEAFF	TGTGCCAGCAGTGGTTTAACAGGAAACACTGAAGCTTTCTTT
TRBD1	TRBJ1-1	TRBV28	-	CASSLTGGRYTEAFF	TGTGCCAGCAGTCTTACAGGGGGCAGGTACACTGAAGCTTTCTTT
-	TRBJ1-1	TRBV29-1	-	CSVGMGTDYTEAFF	TGCAGCGTTGGAATGGGAACAGACTACACTGAAGCTTTCTTT
TRBD1	TRBJ1-4	TRBV5-1	-	CASSIGTGNEKLFF	TGCGCCAGCAGCATCGGGACAGGGAATGAAAAACTGTTTTTT
TRBD2	TRBJ2-1	TRBV7-2	-	CASSLASGGGEQFF	TGTGCCAGCAGCTTAGCTAGCGGGGGGGGTGAGCAGTTCTTC
-	TRBJ2-4	TRBV7-2	-	CASSLVEGDQYF	TGTGCCAGCAGCTTAGTCGAGGGCGATCAGTACTTC
-	TRBJ1-1	TRBV19	-	CASSIWDKNTEAFF	TGTGCCAGTAGTATCTGGGATAAGAACACTGAAGCTTTCTTT
TRBD1	TRBJ2-2	TRBV5-4	-	CASRLTGANTGELFF	TGTGCCAGCAGATTGACAGGGGCAAACACCGGGGAGCTGTTTTTT
-	TRBJ1-3	TRBV10-3	-	CAISQGAGNTIYF	TGTGCCATCAGTCAGGGAGCTGGAAACACCATATATTTT
-	TRBJ1-4	TRBV7-9	-	CASSRAVGAATNEKLFF	TGTGCCAGCAGTCGCGCAGTCGGGGCGGCAACTAATGAAAAACTGTTTTTT
-	TRBJ1-4	TRBV7-9	-	CASSLLGQGNEKLFF	TGTGCCAGCAGCTTACTAGGGCAGGGGAACGAAAAACTGTTTTTT
-	TRBJ1-5	TRBV7-9	few	CASTPDGEQPQHF	TGTGCCAGCACCCCAGATGGGGAACAGCCCCAGCATTTT
-	TRBJ2-1	TRBV6-4	-	CASSDLRGEQFF	TGTGCCAGCAGTGACCTGAGGGGTGAGCAGTTCTTC
TRBD1	TRBJ1-5	TRBV6-2/TRBV6-3	-	CASSDGTGRRSNQPQHF	TGTGCCAGCAGTGACGGGACAGGGAGAAGGAGCAATCAGCCCCAGCATTTT
-	TRBJ1-6	TRBV28	-	CASSLSQVSPLHF	TGTGCCAGCAGTTTATCGCAGGTTTCACCCCTCCACTTT
-	TRBJ2-1	TRBV6-6	once	CASRTPDDNEQFF	TGTGCCAGCAGGACCCCGGACGATAATGAGCAGTTCTTC
-	TRBJ2-1	TRBV13	-	CASSLGTLGNEQFF	TGTGCCAGCAGCTTAGGGACACTCGGCAATGAGCAGTTCTTC